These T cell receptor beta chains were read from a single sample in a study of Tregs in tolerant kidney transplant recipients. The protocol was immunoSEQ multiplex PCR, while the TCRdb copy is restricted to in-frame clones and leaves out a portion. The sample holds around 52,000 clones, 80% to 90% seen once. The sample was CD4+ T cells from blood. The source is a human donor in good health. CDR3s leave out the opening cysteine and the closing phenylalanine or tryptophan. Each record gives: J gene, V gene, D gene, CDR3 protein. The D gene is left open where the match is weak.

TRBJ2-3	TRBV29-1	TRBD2	SVGASGGRSTDTQY
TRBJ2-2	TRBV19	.	ASSNLGFGTGELF
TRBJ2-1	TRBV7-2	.	ASSQRRGDNEQF
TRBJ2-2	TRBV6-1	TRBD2	ASSENPAGVAGELF
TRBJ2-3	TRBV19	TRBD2	ASSILAGGPDTQY
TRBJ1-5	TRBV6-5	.	ASSTGSQPQH
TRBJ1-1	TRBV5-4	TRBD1	ASSLDRGLRTEAF
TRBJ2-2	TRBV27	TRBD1	ASSRDRGVGELF
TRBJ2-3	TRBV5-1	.	ASSLVGGVLSAIDTQY
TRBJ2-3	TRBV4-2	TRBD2	ASSQEPSGSPPGY
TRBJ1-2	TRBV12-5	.	ASGFPYHNYGYT
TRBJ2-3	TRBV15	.	ATSRVLEDTQY
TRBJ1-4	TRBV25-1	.	ASSVVGATNEKLF
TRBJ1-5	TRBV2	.	ASRAGVGKGQPQH
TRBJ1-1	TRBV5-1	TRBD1	ASSLAVLSRSTGGYIPEAF
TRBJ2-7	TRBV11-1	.	ASSPRRPAYEQY
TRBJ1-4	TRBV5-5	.	ASSLELGKLF
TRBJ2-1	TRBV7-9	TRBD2	ASSSIRSSGRASGEQF